A selection of T cell receptor beta chains follows, all from one sample in a study of shared clonotypes between healthy human individuals. Libraries were prepared by immunoSEQ multiplex PCR; TCRdb keeps only in-frame clonotypes and omits some of them. The sample records 2 million or so clones, just under 95% being singletons. Sequencing was carried out using naive CD8+ T cells sorted from blood. These receptors came from a young man in good health. CDR3s include the opening cysteine and the closing phenylalanine or tryptophan. D genes are given only for firm matches. Clone size is not always given. Where it is, it says once, few, many or a class for expanded clones.

v_gene: TRBV6-6; abundance: .; d_gene: .; j_gene: TRBJ2-5; CDR3aa: CASSYTAGTQETQYF; CDR3nt: TGTGCCAGCAGTTACACGGCAGGTACCCAAGAGACCCAGTACTTC
v_gene: TRBV6-5; abundance: .; d_gene: .; j_gene: TRBJ1-2; CDR3aa: CASSYLVRPYGYTF; CDR3nt: TGTGCCAGCAGTTACCTGGTCAGACCCTATGGCTACACCTTC
v_gene: TRBV7-9; abundance: .; d_gene: .; j_gene: TRBJ2-2; CDR3aa: CASSLGGTRPGELFF; CDR3nt: TGTGCCAGCAGCTTAGGCGGCACGAGGCCCGGGGAGCTGTTTTTT
v_gene: TRBV25-1; abundance: .; d_gene: .; j_gene: TRBJ1-1; CDR3aa: CASSRGYTEAFF; CDR3nt: TGTGCCAGCAGTCGGGGATACACTGAAGCTTTCTTT
v_gene: TRBV7-2; abundance: .; d_gene: .; j_gene: TRBJ2-7; CDR3aa: CASSLGAVSYEQYF; CDR3nt: TGTGCCAGCAGCTTAGGGGCAGTCTCCTACGAGCAGTACTTC
v_gene: TRBV11-2; abundance: .; d_gene: TRBD2; j_gene: TRBJ2-7; CDR3aa: CASSLDSWLAGLYEQYF; CDR3nt: TGTGCCAGCAGCTTAGATAGTTGGCTAGCGGGTCTTTACGAGCAGTACTTC
v_gene: TRBV4-3; abundance: .; d_gene: .; j_gene: TRBJ1-5; CDR3aa: CASSQDWAYSNQPQHF; CDR3nt: TGCGCCAGCAGCCAAGACTGGGCTTATAGCAATCAGCCCCAGCATTTT
v_gene: TRBV2; abundance: .; d_gene: TRBD2; j_gene: TRBJ2-3; CDR3aa: CASNGASGESTDTQYF; CDR3nt: TGTGCCAGCAATGGGGCTAGCGGGGAAAGCACAGATACGCAGTATTTT
v_gene: TRBV18; abundance: .; d_gene: .; j_gene: TRBJ2-1; CDR3aa: CASSLGANEQFF; CDR3nt: TGTGCCAGCTCCTTGGGGGCCAATGAGCAGTTCTTC
v_gene: TRBV27; abundance: .; d_gene: TRBD2; j_gene: TRBJ2-1; CDR3aa: CASSLSTSGYNEQFF; CDR3nt: TGTGCCAGCAGTTTATCGACTAGCGGGTACAATGAGCAGTTCTTC
v_gene: TRBV6-1; abundance: .; d_gene: .; j_gene: TRBJ1-3; CDR3aa: CASSDWAGDSGNTIYF; CDR3nt: TGTGCCAGCAGTGATTGGGCTGGCGACTCTGGAAACACCATATATTTT
v_gene: TRBV2; abundance: .; d_gene: TRBD2; j_gene: TRBJ2-5; CDR3aa: CLALAGETQYF; CDR3nt: TGCCTAGCACTAGCGGGGGAGACCCAGTACTTC
v_gene: TRBV19; abundance: .; d_gene: .; j_gene: TRBJ1-5; CDR3aa: CASNPGFGNQPQHF; CDR3nt: TGTGCCAGTAACCCAGGTTTCGGTAATCAGCCCCAGCATTTT
v_gene: TRBV27; abundance: .; d_gene: .; j_gene: TRBJ2-1; CDR3aa: CASSLSRNYNEQFF; CDR3nt: TGTGCCAGCAGTTTGTCTAGAAATTACAATGAGCAGTTCTTC
v_gene: TRBV5-1; abundance: once; d_gene: TRBD2; j_gene: TRBJ2-1; CDR3aa: CASSYGLAGVVGSYNEQFF; CDR3nt: TGCGCCAGCAGCTACGGACTAGCGGGAGTAGTAGGTTCCTACAATGAGCAGTTCTTC
v_gene: TRBV5-1; abundance: .; d_gene: TRBD2; j_gene: TRBJ2-1; CDR3aa: CASSLDRAGGVWDEQFF; CDR3nt: TGCGCCAGCAGCTTGGATCGAGCGGGAGGGGTTTGGGATGAGCAGTTCTTC
v_gene: TRBV4-3; abundance: .; d_gene: .; j_gene: TRBJ2-1; CDR3aa: CASSQDVTGVSEQFF; CDR3nt: TGCGCCAGCAGCCAAGACGTCACGGGAGTAAGTGAGCAGTTCTTC
v_gene: TRBV6-5; abundance: .; d_gene: .; j_gene: TRBJ1-1; CDR3aa: CASSYEEDTHTEAFF; CDR3nt: TGTGCCAGCAGTTACGAGGAAGACACCCACACTGAAGCTTTCTTT
v_gene: TRBV5-1; abundance: once; d_gene: .; j_gene: TRBJ1-6; CDR3aa: CASSLEWESPLHF; CDR3nt: TGCGCCAGCAGCTTGGAATGGGAATCACCCCTCCACTTT
v_gene: TRBV6-5; abundance: .; d_gene: TRBD1; j_gene: TRBJ2-7; CDR3aa: CASSSRDRVNDQYF; CDR3nt: TGTGCCAGCAGTTCACGGGACAGGGTAAACGACCAGTACTTC
v_gene: TRBV5-1; abundance: .; d_gene: .; j_gene: TRBJ2-2; CDR3aa: CASSHARDPNRVGELFF; CDR3nt: TGCGCCAGCAGCCACGCCCGGGACCCCAACCGGGTCGGGGAGCTGTTTTTT
v_gene: TRBV27; abundance: .; d_gene: .; j_gene: TRBJ2-5; CDR3aa: CASRPRGGLETQYF; CDR3nt: TGTGCCAGCAGACCAAGGGGGGGCCTGGAGACCCAGTACTTC
v_gene: TRBV6-5; abundance: .; d_gene: .; j_gene: TRBJ2-6; CDR3aa: CASSYSSGANVLTF; CDR3nt: TGTGCCAGCAGTTATTCCTCTGGGGCCAACGTCCTGACTTTC
v_gene: TRBV4-1; abundance: .; d_gene: .; j_gene: TRBJ2-1; CDR3aa: CASSQAVENEQFF; CDR3nt: TGCGCCAGCAGCCAAGCGGTCGAGAATGAGCAGTTCTTC
v_gene: TRBV20-1; abundance: .; d_gene: .; j_gene: TRBJ2-7; CDR3aa: CSAPVGYEQYF; CDR3nt: TGCAGTGCCCCGGTGGGGTACGAGCAGTACTTC
v_gene: TRBV30; abundance: .; d_gene: .; j_gene: TRBJ2-1; CDR3aa: CACLNNEQFF; CDR3nt: TGTGCCTGTTTGAACAATGAGCAGTTCTTC
v_gene: TRBV27; abundance: .; d_gene: .; j_gene: TRBJ2-3; CDR3aa: CASSFGRDRDTQYF; CDR3nt: TGTGCCAGCAGTTTTGGAAGGGATCGAGATACGCAGTATTTT
v_gene: TRBV6-1; abundance: few; d_gene: TRBD1; j_gene: TRBJ2-7; CDR3aa: CASRELPGTGASYEQYF; CDR3nt: TGTGCCAGCAGGGAACTTCCCGGGACAGGGGCCTCCTACGAGCAGTACTTC
v_gene: TRBV5-1; abundance: .; d_gene: .; j_gene: TRBJ2-2; CDR3aa: CASSLAQNTGELFF; CDR3nt: TGCGCCAGCAGCTTGGCCCAAAACACCGGGGAGCTGTTTTTT
v_gene: TRBV28; abundance: once; d_gene: .; j_gene: TRBJ2-2; CDR3aa: CASSLTGYTGELFF; CDR3nt: TGTGCCAGCAGTTTAACTGGGTATACCGGGGAGCTGTTTTTT
v_gene: TRBV5-1; abundance: .; d_gene: TRBD1; j_gene: TRBJ2-1; CDR3aa: CASSLGWGQGGSEQFF; CDR3nt: TGCGCCAGCAGCTTGGGTTGGGGACAGGGAGGGAGTGAGCAGTTCTTC
v_gene: TRBV19; abundance: .; d_gene: TRBD1; j_gene: TRBJ1-2; CDR3aa: CASSVTGEGGYTF; CDR3nt: TGTGCCAGTAGCGTGACAGGGGAAGGCGGCTACACCTTC
v_gene: TRBV6-5; abundance: .; d_gene: .; j_gene: TRBJ1-5; CDR3aa: CASSPGGSSQPQHF; CDR3nt: TGTGCCAGCAGCCCCGGGGGGAGTTCTCAGCCCCAGCATTTT
v_gene: TRBV5-6; abundance: .; d_gene: .; j_gene: TRBJ1-4; CDR3aa: CASSAWTAYNEKLFF; CDR3nt: TGTGCCAGCAGCGCCTGGACAGCTTATAATGAAAAACTGTTTTTT
v_gene: TRBV5-1; abundance: .; d_gene: .; j_gene: TRBJ2-1; CDR3aa: CASSSFVKRASSYNEQFF; CDR3nt: TGCGCCAGCAGCTCTTTTGTCAAGAGGGCATCTAGCTACAATGAGCAGTTCTTC
v_gene: TRBV10-3; abundance: .; d_gene: TRBD2; j_gene: TRBJ2-3; CDR3aa: CAIRLTSAGGDTDTQYF; CDR3nt: TGTGCCATCAGGCTAACCAGTGCGGGAGGAGACACAGATACGCAGTATTTT
v_gene: TRBV4-1; abundance: .; d_gene: .; j_gene: TRBJ2-3; CDR3aa: CASSRHSTDTQYF; CDR3nt: TGCGCCAGCAGCCGACATAGCACAGATACGCAGTATTTT
v_gene: TRBV5-5; abundance: .; d_gene: TRBD1; j_gene: TRBJ1-1; CDR3aa: CASSYERGQGRTEAFF; CDR3nt: TGTGCCAGCAGCTACGAGAGGGGACAGGGCCGCACTGAAGCTTTCTTT
v_gene: TRBV4-3; abundance: .; d_gene: .; j_gene: TRBJ2-1; CDR3aa: CASKGTRGEQFF; CDR3nt: TGCGCCAGCAAGGGTACCCGGGGTGAGCAGTTCTTC
v_gene: TRBV10-1; abundance: .; d_gene: .; j_gene: TRBJ1-1; CDR3aa: CASSVGGENTEAFF; CDR3nt: TGCGCCAGCAGCGTTGGGGGCGAGAACACTGAAGCTTTCTTT
v_gene: TRBV21-1; abundance: .; d_gene: .; j_gene: TRBJ1-5; CDR3aa: CASSKAQKHRAYNQPQHF; CDR3nt: TGTGCCAGCAGCAAAGCTCAAAAACACCGGGCCTACAATCAGCCCCAGCATTTT
v_gene: TRBV6-5; abundance: .; d_gene: .; j_gene: TRBJ2-3; CDR3aa: CATSVLATDTQYF; CDR3nt: TGTGCCACCAGCGTTCTAGCGACAGATACGCAGTATTTT
v_gene: TRBV19; abundance: .; d_gene: .; j_gene: TRBJ1-2; CDR3aa: CASNIDAGLGYGYTF; CDR3nt: TGTGCCAGTAATATCGATGCGGGACTGGGCTATGGCTACACCTTC
v_gene: TRBV9; abundance: once; d_gene: .; j_gene: TRBJ1-3; CDR3aa: CASSVVGAEDTIYF; CDR3nt: TGTGCCAGCAGCGTAGTAGGTGCTGAGGACACCATATATTTT
v_gene: TRBV19; abundance: .; d_gene: TRBD2; j_gene: TRBJ2-1; CDR3aa: CASSIGTSGYNEQFF; CDR3nt: TGTGCCAGTAGTATAGGAACTAGCGGATACAATGAGCAGTTCTTC